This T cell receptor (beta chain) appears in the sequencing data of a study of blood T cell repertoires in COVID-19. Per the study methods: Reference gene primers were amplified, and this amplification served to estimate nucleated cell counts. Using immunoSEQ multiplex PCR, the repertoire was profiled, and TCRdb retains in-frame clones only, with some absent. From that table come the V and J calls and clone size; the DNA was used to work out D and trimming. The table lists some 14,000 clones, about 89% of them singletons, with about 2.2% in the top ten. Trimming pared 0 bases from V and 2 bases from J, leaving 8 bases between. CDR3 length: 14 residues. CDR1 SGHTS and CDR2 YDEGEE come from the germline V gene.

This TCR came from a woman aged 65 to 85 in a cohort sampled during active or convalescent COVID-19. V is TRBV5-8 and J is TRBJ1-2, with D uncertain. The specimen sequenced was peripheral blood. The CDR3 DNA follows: TGTGCCAGCAGCTTGGGGCCGCAGAACTATGGCTACACCTTC. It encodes CASSLGPQNYGYTF. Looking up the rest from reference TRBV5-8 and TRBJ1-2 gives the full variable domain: EAGVTQSPTHLIKTRGQQATLRCSPISGHTSVYWYQQALGLGLQFLLWYDEGEERNRGNFPPRFSGRQFPNYSSELNVNALELEDSALYLCASSLGPQNYGYTFGSGTRLTVV.